A single T cell receptor (beta chain) is shown here with its context. This clonotype showed up many times. Its antigen has not been determined. A junction end diverges from the germline sequence, so it may reflect a read error. This specimen comes from a study of T cell repertoires in cytomegalovirus infection (dated by TCRdb to 2018 to 2020). About the full investigation: Peptide stimulations targeted recently identified HLA-C-restricted CMV epitopes, whose presentation resists viral immunomodulation, together with well-studied HLA-B-restricted epitopes. Donor HLA type was relevant to the analysis, as public TCR beta signatures indicated carriage of CMV infection together with the matching HLA type. Results and caveats for the whole study, not just this receptor: The ex vivo response was dominated by HLA-C-restricted CMV-specific TCR beta clonotypes, which also provided the single most frequent clonotype in two of eight donors. In both this cohort and an independent roughly 330-donor cohort, the cumulative frequency of public TCR beta family members distinguished carriers of CMV infection plus the relevant HLA type.

According to the study, the label for this sample's treatment or condition signals: in vitro stimulation with specific CMV peptide epitopes to enrich CMV-specific T cells. The CDR3 numbers 14 residues from cysteine through phenylalanine. Only the CDR3 part of the read is kept: 42 bases, read in frame from the first base. In the germline V gene, CDR1 corresponds to SGHRS and CDR2 to YFSETQ. TCRdb shows the sequencer as Illumina HiSeq 1500. TCRdb cleaned the public reads at Q25 with fastp, built clones with MiXCR and kept in-frame beta chains. Here each entry gathers all rows of one CDR3 protein and keeps the most common genes and DNA. In this sample the table shows some 940,000 distinct CDR3 sequences, around 30% of which occur a single time. Of the sample, around an eighth is held by the ten largest clones.

This receptor chain uses TRBV5-1 and TRBJ1-5; the D gene assignment is ambiguous. This receptor was obtained from a human donor in good health (CMV status not recorded). Some clones in this sample may be carry-over from other donors' samples. This specimen consisted of cultured CD8+ T cells from PBMCs, obtained from culture after CMV antigen stimulation. The CDR3 corresponds to CASSPGDSNQPQHF. The sequenced DNA is TGTGCCAGCAGTCCAGGCGATAGCAATCAGCCCCAGCATTTT.